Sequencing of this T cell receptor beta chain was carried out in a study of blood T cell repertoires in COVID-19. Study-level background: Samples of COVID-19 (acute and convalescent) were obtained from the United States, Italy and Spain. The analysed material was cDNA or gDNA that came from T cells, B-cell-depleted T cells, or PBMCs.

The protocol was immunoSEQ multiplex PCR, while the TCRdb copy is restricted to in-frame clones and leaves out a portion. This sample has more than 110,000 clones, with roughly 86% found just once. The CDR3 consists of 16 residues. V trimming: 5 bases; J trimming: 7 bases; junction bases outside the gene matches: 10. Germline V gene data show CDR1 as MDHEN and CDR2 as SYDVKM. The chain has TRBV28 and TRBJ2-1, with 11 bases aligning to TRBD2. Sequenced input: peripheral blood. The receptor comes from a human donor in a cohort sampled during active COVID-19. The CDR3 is CASSTILAGEGNEQFF. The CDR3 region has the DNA TGTGCCAGCAGTACGATACTAGCGGGAGAGGGGAATGAGCAGTTCTTC.